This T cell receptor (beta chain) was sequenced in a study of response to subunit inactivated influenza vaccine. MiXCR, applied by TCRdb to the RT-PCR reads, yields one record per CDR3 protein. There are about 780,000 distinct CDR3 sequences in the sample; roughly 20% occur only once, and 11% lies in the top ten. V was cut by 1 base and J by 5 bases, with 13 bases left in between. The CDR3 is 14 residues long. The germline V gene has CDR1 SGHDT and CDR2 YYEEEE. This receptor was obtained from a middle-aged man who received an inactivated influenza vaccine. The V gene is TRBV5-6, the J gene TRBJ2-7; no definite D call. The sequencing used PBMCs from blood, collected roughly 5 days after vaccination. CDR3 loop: CASSLTKGIDEQYF. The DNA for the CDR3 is TGTGCCAGCAGCTTGACCAAGGGTATTGACGAGCAGTACTTC.